A single TCR beta chain is shown here with its context. Antigen specificity is unknown. This sample is part of a study of OX40 agonist ivuxolimab in advanced cancers. The overall study: Melanoma, hepatocellular carcinoma, head and neck or renal cell cancer occurred in dose-escalation patients. Among those enrolled, mean age was about 63 years (range about 23 to 85) and about 82% were male.

Whole-study results and caveats: Within 6 weeks, CD4+ and CD8+ blood T cells expanded clonally at 0.1 to 3.0 mg/kg.

Only in-frame clones appear in the TCRdb table, and some are missing; sequencing was by immunoSEQ multiplex PCR. The sample comprises 46,000 or so clones, around 90% of which are singletons, and about 10% rests with the top ten. V was clipped by 2 bases and J by 0 bases, with 5 bases between them. The CDR3 length is 14 residues. The germline CDR1 and CDR2 sequences are MNHNY and SVGAGI (reference sequence). With autoimmune disease history or systemic immunosuppression, patients were excluded. This chain links TRBV6-6 with TRBJ1-3; D gene unclear. This sequence was found in an adult with an advanced solid tumor such as melanoma, head and neck, liver or kidney cancer. The sample consisted of CD4+ or CD8+ T cells sorted from blood, taken in a trial of the OX40 agonist ivuxolimab. The CDR3 reads CASSYRGSGNTIYF. The CDR3 DNA is TGTGCCAGCAGTTACCGGGGCTCTGGAAACACCATATATTTT.